This T cell receptor (beta chain) is from a study of shared clonotypes between healthy human individuals. Each cell subset's genomic DNA was divided evenly among several immunoSEQ plates. In the source study's methods: Junction-only immunoSEQ data arrived without quality scores, meaning filtering differed. Method: immunoSEQ multiplex PCR; TCRdb's copy keeps in-frame clones and lacks some. That table is the source of V, J and clone size, and D and trimming were worked out from the DNA. Of 2 million to 2.5 million clones detected, about 93% appear once; the ten largest clones hold around 1.7%. Germline V gene data show CDR1 as GTSNPN and CDR2 as SVGIG (reference sequence). The germline V and J ends were trimmed by 4 bases and 4 bases, with 4 bases remaining between them. The CDR3 has 11 residues. Study conclusions and caveats: Four donors had roughly 5% of their naive CD4 clonotypes in common.

Points on this clone: Its antigen is not known.

CD45RO-negative CD8 cells positively selected for CCR7 made up the naive population, which excluded terminally differentiated effector memory CD45RA+ cells. Healthy HIV-negative adults without recent acute infections or vaccinations served as donors. Material for sequencing was naive CD8+ T cells from PBMCs. The chain uses TRBV30 and TRBJ2-2; D ambiguous. The TCR comes from a man younger than 35 in good health. Some clones in this sample may be carry-over from other donors' samples. The CDR3 sequence is CAWTITGELFF. As DNA, the CDR3 is TGTGCCTGGACCATCACCGGGGAGCTGTTTTTT.